The T cell receptor (beta chain) under discussion was sequenced for a study of a mutant IDH1 vaccine in newly diagnosed glioma (dated by TCRdb to the early 2020s). Describing the broader study: Vaccination began 4-6 weeks after radiotherapy alone, or alongside temozolomide cycles in the chemotherapy-containing groups. Of the approximately 33 treated patients, roughly 60% were male and around 40% were female, and the mean age was roughly 40 years. Prior to enrollment, standard therapy consisting of radiotherapy alone, temozolomide alone, or radiochemotherapy with temozolomide had been administered to patients, with the combination being received by most patients. The week-35 safety follow-up was designated visit V12, and the week-47 end of study was designated visit V13. Six visits were used for peripheral blood collection: V03 (baseline), V05, V07, V10, V12 and V13. For exploratory analyses, 25 to 30 treated patients had longitudinal TCRB deep sequencing done wherever samples were available.

The library came from the immunoSEQ multiplex PCR assay. Rearranged TCR beta chain sequences were amplified using the hsTCRB Kit according to the manufacturer's protocol. An Illumina MiSeq was used to sequence the TCRB libraries. Per the source publication's procedure: Demultiplexing, trimming and gene mapping were performed with the kit vendor's proprietary platform. The immuneACCESS repertoire file appears here via TCRdb, limited to in-frame rearrangements. These files lack a portion of the clones; in checked studies, under half of the deficit traces to unresolved V genes, and the cause of the others is not known. The DNA gave D and trimming, while V, J and clone size come from that table. The sample table contains 44,000 or so clones; only one count was recorded for 81% of them. The top ten constitute around 4.5% of the sample. The germline V end is reduced by 3 bases and the J end by 6 bases; junction bases left unmatched: 7. Measured from the cysteine to the phenylalanine, the CDR3 is 14 residues long. Only CDR3 DNA remains: 42 bases, in frame from the first base. CDR1 and CDR2 are drawn from the germline V gene: SGHTA, FQGNSA.

Interpreted using the paper, the time point label stands for: week 35, safety follow-up. Each vaccine dose, consisting of 300 ug of a 20-mer mutant IDH1 peptide in Montanide, was administered subcutaneously with topical imiquimod. Patients received eight vaccinations in weeks 1, 3, 5, 7, 11, 15, 19 and 23, corresponding to visits V03 through V10. Donors had newly diagnosed WHO grade 3 or 4 IDH1-mutant astrocytomas with loss of nuclear ATRX. The samples were drawn from NOA16, a multicentre, single-arm, open-label phase I trial in Germany that tested a mutant IDH1 peptide vaccine in humans for the first time. Genomic DNA for TCRB sequencing was isolated from EDTA blood with the DNeasy Blood and Tissue Kit. Regarding this clone: Its antigen is unknown. Base quality data are lacking; no much larger clone is found one base away.

Overall study results and their limits: Changes in the top peripheral T cell clonotypes picked up by TCRB sequencing did not appear to be linked to pseudoprogression. Vaccine-induced immune responses across multiple MHC alleles were detected in over 85% of patients. PBMC samples for TCRB deep sequencing were selected based on availability. It was noted by the authors that analyses of patient blood samples could not be reproduced owing to sample limitations.

The chain links TRBV7-2 with TRBJ1-1; 7 of the junction bases match TRBD1. Sequences were derived from PBMCs, sampled from a glioma patient whose treatment included an IDH1 peptide vaccine. The receptor's source is a woman in her thirties or forties with glioma. Some clones in this sample may be carry-over from other donors' samples. In nucleotide form, the sequence is TGTGCCAGCAGCTTTAGACAGGGTCAAGCTGAAGCTTTCTTT. Its protein is CASSFRQGQAEAFF.